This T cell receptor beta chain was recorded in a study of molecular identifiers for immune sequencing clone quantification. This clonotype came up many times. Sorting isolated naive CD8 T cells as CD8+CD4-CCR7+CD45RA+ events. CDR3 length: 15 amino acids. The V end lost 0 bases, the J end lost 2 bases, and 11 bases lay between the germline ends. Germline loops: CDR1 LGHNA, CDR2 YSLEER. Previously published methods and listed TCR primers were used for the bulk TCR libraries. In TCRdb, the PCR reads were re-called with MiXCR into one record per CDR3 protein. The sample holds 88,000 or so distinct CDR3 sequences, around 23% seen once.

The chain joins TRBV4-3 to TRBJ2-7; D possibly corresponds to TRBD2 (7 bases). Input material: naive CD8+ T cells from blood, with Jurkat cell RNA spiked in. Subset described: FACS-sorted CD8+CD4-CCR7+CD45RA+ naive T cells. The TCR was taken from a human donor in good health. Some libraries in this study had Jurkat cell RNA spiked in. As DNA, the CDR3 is TGCGCCAGCAGCCAAGATAGGGGGGGAGCCTACGAGCAGTACTTC. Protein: CASSQDRGGAYEQYF.